Shown below are 17 T cell receptor beta chains from a single sample sequenced in a study of T cells in localized non-small cell lung cancer. Profiling relied on immunoSEQ multiplex PCR, and the TCRdb table lists in-frame clones only, not all of them. Here the sample spans tens of thousands of clones, approximately 84% being singletons. This sample comprised peripheral blood, obtained before any cancer treatment. The receptors shown here come from a female donor older than 55 with stage I lung adenocarcinoma.

Here the CDR3 reads CASSLIRDTVEKLFF. Here the CDR3 DNA reads TGTGCCAGCAGTTTAATAAGGGACACTGTAGAAAAACTGTTTTTT. J is TRBJ1-4 and V is TRBV28, with a tentative D call TRBD1 (6 bases). The CDR3 sequence is 15 residues long. Germline CDR1 reads MDHEN; CDR2 reads SYDVKM. The V end lost 2 bases, the J end lost 8 bases, and 15 bases lay between the germline ends.

The chain is built from TRBV11-3 and TRBJ1-2; D gene unclear. The V end lost 0 bases, the J end lost 1 base, and 3 bases lay between the germline ends. CDR1 and CDR2 (germline): SGHNT, YENEEA. The CDR3 totals 13 residues. The CDR3 region has the DNA TGTGCCAGCAGCTTAGACATTAACTATGGCTACACCTTC. Translated, it gives CASSLDINYGYTF.

The chain combines TRBV29-1 with TRBJ1-1; a possible D gene is TRBD1 (5 bases). CDR1 and CDR2 from the germline V gene are SQVTM and ANQGSEA. The CDR3 is 12 residues long. V gave up 3 bases and J gave up 4 bases, with 9 bases separating them. The CDR3: CSVDGGSTEAFF. The CDR3 DNA reads TGCAGCGTTGACGGGGGGAGCACTGAAGCTTTCTTT.

The chain joins TRBV7-2 to TRBJ2-3; TRBD2 might be the D (6 bases). The germline gives CDR1 SGHTA, CDR2 FQGNSA. The CDR3 contains 16 residues. V gave up 5 bases and J gave up 3 bases, with 18 bases separating them. CDR3 region: CASSPNLGGVTDTQYF. CDR3 DNA: TGTGCCAGCAGCCCCAATTTAGGAGGGGTAACAGATACGCAGTATTTT.

Here the CDR3 reads CSVRDRGTGTNEKLFF. The CDR3 coding sequence is TGCAGCGTTAGGGACAGGGGTACAGGAACTAATGAAAAACTGTTTTTT. The rearrangement links TRBV29-1 to TRBJ1-4; 10 bases are a match to TRBD1. This CDR3 contains 16 residues. Trimming at V came to 5 bases and at J to 1 base, leaving 7 bases not matched to a gene. CDR1 is SQVTM, CDR2 ANQGSEA, per germline.

This chain connects TRBV9 to TRBJ2-3, with D uncertain. Germline lookup yields CDR1 SGDLS and CDR2 YYNGEE. The CDR3 spans 12 residues. V lost 5 bases, J lost 0 bases, and 4 bases lay in between. DNA for the CDR3: TGTGCCAGCAGAGCTAGCACAGATACGCAGTATTTT. Protein product: CASRASTDTQYF.

J is TRBJ1-1 and V is TRBV2; a weak D match, TRBD1 (6 bases). Germline values: CDR1 SNHLY, CDR2 FYNNEI. V shed 8 bases and J shed 3 bases, with 19 bases lying between them. This CDR3 is built from 15 residues. The CDR3 DNA reads as TGTGCCAGCGGGGCCCTACAGGGATCGGACACTGAAGCTTTCTTT. Translation: CASGALQGSDTEAFF.

This clone was detected once. V gene TRBV7-2 combines with J gene TRBJ2-3, with unresolved D. Germline CDR1 SGHTA, CDR2 FQGNSA. The V end was cut by 1 base, the J end by 6 bases, with 8 bases between. The CDR3 consists of 13 residues. This CDR3 is CASSLVSADTQYF. The CDR3 region has the DNA TGTGCCAGCAGCTTAGTCAGTGCTGATACGCAGTATTTT.

This chain connects TRBV11-3 to TRBJ2-5, with 8 bases matching TRBD1. The CDR3 has 17 amino acids. Germline V gene data show CDR1 as SGHNT and CDR2 as YENEEA. Unmatched junction bases numbered 14, after V lost 3 bases and J lost 5 bases. CDR3 sequence (DNA): TGTGCCAGCAGCTTCCTAGGGCCTACAGGGGGAAGGGAGACCCAGTACTTC. Its translation: CASSFLGPTGGRETQYF.

The chain is built from TRBV12-5 and TRBJ1-1; 9 bases align to TRBD1. After removal of 2 bases from V and 5 bases from J, the junction contained 6 bases not matched to a gene. The CDR3 runs to 15 residues. CDR1 LGHNT and CDR2 FRNRAP come from the germline V gene. The CDR3 nucleotides read TGTGCTAGTGGTTTGCAACAGGGGGCTTATACTGAAGCTTTCTTT. Amino acids: CASGLQQGAYTEAFF.

The chain joins TRBV5-8 to TRBJ2-3; 15 bases are a match to TRBD2. The CDR3 covers 17 residues. V was pared by 2 bases and J by 4 bases, with 5 bases of the junction left unmatched. From germline, CDR1 is SGHTS and CDR2 YDEGEE. The CDR3 DNA sequence: TGTGCCAGCAGCTTAGGACTAGCGGGGGGGCTAGCAGATACGCAGTATTTT. Its translation: CASSLGLAGGLADTQYF.

The genes are TRBV7-3 and TRBJ1-1; a weak D match, TRBD1 (5 bases). V was pared by 11 bases and J by 6 bases, with 13 bases between. This CDR3 is built from 11 residues. Germline V gene data show CDR1 as SGHTA and CDR2 as FQGTGA. CDR3 sequence (DNA): TGTGCCGGCCAAGCGGGGGCTGAAGCTTTCTTT. The encoded protein is CAGQAGAEAFF.

The chain combines TRBV7-3 with TRBJ2-3, with TRBD2 identical over 12 bases. The CDR3 runs to 19 residues. V lost 7 bases to trimming and J lost 4 bases; unmatched junction nucleotides: 18. Germline CDR1 reads SGHTA; CDR2 reads FQGTGA. CDR3 region: CASNPLAGGPVCFPDTQYF. The CDR3 nucleotides read TGTGCCAGCAATCCTCTAGCGGGAGGGCCTGTGTGCTTCCCAGATACGCAGTATTTT.

The rearrangement joins TRBV10-3 to TRBJ2-2; the D gene is possibly TRBD1 (6 bases). CDR3 length: 13 amino acids. The germline V and J ends were trimmed by 6 bases and 7 bases, with 12 bases remaining between them. Germline-derived CDR1 and CDR2 are ENHRY and SYGVKD. CDR3 coding DNA: TGTGCCATCAGCGACAGGAGCCGCGGGGAGCTGTTTTTT. Residues: CAISDRSRGELFF.

V is TRBV5-1 and J is TRBJ2-1; D remains ambiguous. This CDR3 has 13 residues. Trimming took 0 bases from V and 6 from J, leaving 7 bases between them. The V gene's germline CDR1 is SGHRS and CDR2 YFSETQ. CDR3 in DNA: TGCGCCAGCAGCTTGGAACAGCTCAATGAGCAGTTCTTC. This gives the protein CASSLEQLNEQFF. The full variable domain, in which reference TRBV5-1 and TRBJ2-1 provide the parts outside the CDR3, is KAGVTQTPRYLIKTRGQQVTLSCSPISGHRSVSWYQQTPGQGLQFLFEYFSETQRNKGNFPGRFSGRQFSNSRSEMNVSTLELGDSALYLCASSLEQLNEQFFGPGTRLTVL.

The J gene is TRBJ1-6, the V gene TRBV9; D not certain. Per the germline V gene, CDR1 is SGDLS and CDR2 is YYNGEE. This CDR3 spans 13 amino acids. Trimming took off 0 bases at V and 3 bases at J, with 1 base between the two ends. This chain's CDR3 is CASSVDYNSPLHF. CDR3 nucleotides: TGTGCCAGCAGCGTAGACTATAATTCACCCCTCCACTTT.

The V and J genes are TRBV19 and TRBJ1-3; tentatively, D is TRBD1 (5 bases). CDR1 LNHDA and CDR2 SQIVND come from the germline V gene (reference sequence). The CDR3 covers 13 residues. V lost 9 bases and J lost 4, with 13 bases in between. CDR3 loop: CASTLGAGNTIYF. The CDR3 DNA reads as TGTGCCAGCACCCTTGGGGCCGGAAACACCATATATTTT.